The TCR beta chain under discussion was sequenced for a study of identifying expanded T cells in peripheral blood. For this clone: What it recognizes is unknown.

Trimming removed 3 bases at V and 8 bases at J, with 10 bases between. Germline CDR1 and CDR2: MDHEN and SYDVKM. The length of the CDR3 is 13 residues. The method was immunoSEQ multiplex PCR; TCRdb's version includes in-frame clones alone and lacks a portion of them. The sample records 95,000 to 100,000 clones, roughly 89% being singletons. Overall study findings and caveats: Clone count variance between roughly 2-week samples rose with total template count. Differentially abundant clones: about 1.3 between replicates, 16.4 at 2 to 3 weeks, less than 20 at four.

Collection occurred without any documented infections or immune events in donors. What was sequenced was blood. This TCR derives from a person between 18 and 75 years old in good health. The V and J genes are TRBV28 and TRBJ1-4; the D is unclear. DNA of the CDR3: TGTGCCAGCAGTTTCGGTAACATGGAAAAACTGTTTTTT. This codes for CASSFGNMEKLFF. Based on the CDR3 plus reference TRBV28 and TRBJ1-4, the full variable domain is DVKVTQSSRYLVKRTGEKVFLECVQDMDHENMFWYRQDPGLGLRLIYFSYDVKMKEKGDIPEGYSVSREKKERFSLILESASTNQTSMYLCASSFGNMEKLFFGSGTQLSVL.